This T cell receptor beta chain was sequenced for a study of blood T cell repertoires in COVID-19. Membership in each cohort depended on participant-reported clinical history. V trimming: 8 bases; J trimming: 7 bases; junction bases outside the gene matches: 13. Per the germline V gene, CDR1 is SNHLY and CDR2 is FYNNEI. The CDR3 length is 14 residues. TCRdb keeps only in-frame clones here, not all; method: immunoSEQ multiplex PCR. The data contain roughly 400,000 clones, approximately 90% of them seen just once; the ten biggest clones take up about 10%. The specimen was PBMCs or T cells enriched from blood (not recorded which). The clonotype comes from a woman aged 50 to 60 who had recovered from COVID-19. The V call is TRBV2, the J call TRBJ2-5; 7 nucleotides match TRBD2. CDR3 nucleotides: TGTGCCAGCGTGGAGGGAGGGCCCGGAGGGACCCAGTACTTC. Translated: CASVEGGPGGTQYF. Full variable domain (rest looked up from reference TRBV2 and TRBJ2-5): EPEVTQTPSHQVTQMGQEVILRCVPISNHLYFYWYRQILGQKVEFLVSFYNNEISEKSEIFDDQFSVERPDGSNFTLKIRSTKLEDSAMYFCASVEGGPGGTQYFGPGTRLLVL.